The T cell receptor (beta chain) under discussion was sequenced for a study of a mutant IDH1 vaccine in newly diagnosed glioma. V was shortened by 3 bases and J by 2 bases, with 1 base between the two germline ends. Germline lookup yields CDR1 WSHSY and CDR2 SAAADI. The CDR3 totals 11 residues. Time point noted: week 5, during vaccination. A single vaccine dose contained 300 ug of mutant IDH1 20-mer peptide, and topical imiquimod was used with it. For this clone: The antigen is not known.

TCRdb's copy holds only in-frame clones and misses some; the assay was immunoSEQ multiplex PCR. The sample shows some 60,000 clones, 85% to 90% of them seen only once. The chain uses TRBV10-2 and TRBJ2-5, with D uncertain. The source of this sequence is a middle-aged woman with glioma. The source was PBMCs, collected from a glioma patient whose treatment included an IDH1 peptide vaccine. CDR3 in DNA: TGCGCCAGCAGTGATCAAGAGACCCAGTACTTC. Its translation: CASSDQETQYF.